One TCR beta chain is described in this entry. The data were produced by immunoSEQ multiplex PCR, yet TCRdb's version contains in-frame clones alone and is incomplete. The sample consists of about 230,000 clones, about 90% of them appearing once. The record originates from a study of blood T cell repertoires in COVID-19. For the study at large: COVID-19 samples collected from the United States, Italy and Spain covered acute and convalescent phases. Sample material is recorded as cDNA or gDNA derived from T cells, B-cell-depleted T cells, or PBMCs.

The CDR3 covers 15 residues. The V end lost 2 bases, the J end lost 0 bases, and 8 bases lay between the germline ends. The V gene's germline CDR1 is KGHSH and CDR2 LQKENI. The specimen sequenced was peripheral blood. This TCR came from a man in his thirties or forties with COVID-19, enrolled during active disease. This chain joins TRBV18 and TRBJ2-1; D remains ambiguous. CDR3 amino acids: CASSPYRSSYNEQFF. As DNA, the CDR3 is TGTGCCAGCTCACCATATAGGAGCTCCTACAATGAGCAGTTCTTC.